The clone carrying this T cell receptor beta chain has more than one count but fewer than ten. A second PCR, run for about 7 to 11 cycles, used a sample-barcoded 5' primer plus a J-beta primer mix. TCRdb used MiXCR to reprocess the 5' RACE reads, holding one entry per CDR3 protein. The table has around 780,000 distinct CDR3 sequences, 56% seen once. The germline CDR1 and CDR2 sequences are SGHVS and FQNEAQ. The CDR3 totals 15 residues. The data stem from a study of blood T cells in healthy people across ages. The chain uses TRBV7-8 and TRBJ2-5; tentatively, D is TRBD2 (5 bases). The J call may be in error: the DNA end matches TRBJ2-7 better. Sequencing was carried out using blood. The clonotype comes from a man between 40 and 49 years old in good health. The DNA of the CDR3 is TGTGCCAGCAGCCCCACCCGGGGTACGGGGTCCGAGCAGTACTTC. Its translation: CASSPTRGTGSEQYF.